These 32 T cell receptor beta chains came from one sample sequenced in a study of long-term antiretroviral therapy in people with HIV. At the survey level, the v3.0 immunoSEQ assay was run. The repertoire was sequenced with immunoSEQ multiplex PCR; TCRdb's copy has only in-frame clones and lacks some. The table shows 30,000 to 40,000 clones, with approximately 80% occurring only once. This material consisted of unsorted PBMCs, taken 3.1 years after starting antiretroviral therapy. The receptors shown here come from a woman between 50 and 59 years old with HIV.

The chain combines TRBV18 with TRBJ1-1, with D possibly being TRBD1 (5 bases). There are 15 residues in the CDR3. Trimming cost V 0 bases and J 1 base, with 9 bases left between them. The germline V gene encodes CDR1 KGHSH and CDR2 LQKENI. CDR3 bases: TGTGCCAGCTCACCACCCCGGGGCGAGAACACTGAAGCTTTCTTT. Encoded protein: CASSPPRGENTEAFF.

V usage is TRBV11-2 and J usage is TRBJ1-2; 10 bases map to TRBD1. Germline-derived CDR1 and CDR2 are SGHAT and FQNNGV. The CDR3 totals 17 residues. The trim removed 5 bases at V and 4 bases at J, leaving 13 bases unmatched. CDR3 in amino acids: CASSPGQGLLGVYGYTF. CDR3 coding DNA: TGTGCCAGCAGCCCGGGACAGGGGTTGCTGGGGGTCTATGGCTACACCTTC.

This chain uses TRBV7-3 with TRBJ2-2, with a possible D match to TRBD1 (6 bases). This CDR3 has 16 amino acids. V was clipped by 3 bases and J by 1 base, with 12 bases between them. The germline V gene has CDR1 SGHTA and CDR2 FQGTGA. The CDR3 sequence is CASSLSAGVNTGELFF. Here the CDR3 DNA reads TGTGCCAGCAGCTTGTCGGCAGGGGTGAACACCGGGGAGCTGTTTTTT.

The chain joins TRBV6-1 to TRBJ1-2, with TRBD1 as a possible D gene (5 bases). The V and J ends lost 2 bases and 6 bases respectively, with 22 bases between them. This CDR3 contains 17 residues. The germline CDR1 and CDR2 sequences are MNHNS and SASEGT. As DNA, the CDR3 is TGTGCCAGCAGTGAACCCACCCGCACAGGTCCGGGGGATGGCTACACCTTC. It encodes CASSEPTRTGPGDGYTF.

The rearrangement joins TRBV6-5 to TRBJ2-7, with D perhaps TRBD2 (6 bases). The V gene's germline CDR1 is MNHEY and CDR2 SVGAGI. V dropped 2 bases and J dropped 6 bases, with 14 bases sitting between them. This CDR3 is 14 amino acids long. The CDR3 reads CASSYDTRGTEQYF. CDR3 bases: TGTGCCAGCAGTTACGACACCCGGGGGACCGAGCAGTACTTC.

V usage is TRBV27 and J usage is TRBJ1-1; D is undetermined. CDR1 is MNHEY and CDR2 is SMNVEV in the germline V gene (reference sequence). V lost 6 bases and J lost 11, with 16 bases in between. The CDR3 runs to 12 residues. CDR3 DNA: TGTGCCAGCAGGTCTGGGAAGAATGATGCTTTCTTT. This encodes CASRSGKNDAFF.

The chain uses TRBV28 and TRBJ1-2, with D unclear. The CDR3 sequence is 14 residues long. V gave up 3 bases and J gave up 0 bases, with 8 bases separating them. The germline V gene encodes CDR1 MDHEN and CDR2 SYDVKM. The CDR3: CASSFSSTNYGYTF. In DNA, the CDR3 is TGTGCCAGCAGTTTCTCCAGTACTAACTATGGCTACACCTTC.

The V call is TRBV5-5, the J call TRBJ2-1; 7 nucleotides align to TRBD1. CDR1 is SGHKS and CDR2 is YYEKEE in the germline V gene (reference sequence). After removal of 4 bases from V and 9 bases from J, the junction contained 4 bases not matched to a gene. The CDR3 is 12 residues long. CDR3 region: CASSPTGSEQFF. CDR3 DNA sequence: TGTGCCAGCAGCCCGACAGGGAGTGAGCAGTTCTTC.

The DNA of the CDR3 is TGTGCCAGTAGTAGCACCTGGGACCCCGGGAATGAGCAGTTCTTC. It is translated as CASSSTWDPGNEQFF. The J gene is TRBJ2-1, the V gene TRBV19; tentatively, D is TRBD1 or TRBD2 (5 bases each). Germline V gene sequence: CDR1 LNHDA, CDR2 SQIVND (reference sequence). The CDR3 sequence is 15 residues long. Trimming shortened V by 4 bases and J by 7 bases, and 17 bases separated the two germline ends.

The rearrangement joins TRBV6-1 to TRBJ2-3; 8 bases map to TRBD1. This CDR3 has 15 amino acids. Germline values: CDR1 MNHNS, CDR2 SASEGT. V shed 3 bases and J 6 bases; nucleotides not matched to a gene: 8. CDR3 sequence (DNA): TGTGCCAGCAGTGAGCGGACAGGGCCCACCGATACGCAGTATTTT. Translating it yields CASSERTGPTDTQYF.

V usage is TRBV7-9 and J usage is TRBJ2-7; a possible D gene is TRBD1 (6 bases). Germline lookup yields CDR1 SEHNR and CDR2 FQNEAQ (reference sequence). Between the trimmed V and J ends, which lost 8 bases and 2 bases, there was a span of 13 bases. The CDR3 has 13 residues. The CDR3 is CASEGGSPYEQYF. The CDR3 nucleotides are TGTGCCAGCGAAGGGGGATCCCCCTACGAGCAGTACTTC.

This clone came up a few times. V and J are TRBV28 and TRBJ1-6, with D hard to call. V dropped 3 bases and J dropped 7 bases, with 10 bases sitting between them. CDR1 and CDR2 from the germline V gene are MDHEN and SYDVKM. This CDR3 has 14 residues. DNA for the CDR3: TGTGCCAGCAGTTTTAAGGGTTACAATTCACCCCTCCACTTT. Translated, it gives CASSFKGYNSPLHF.

This chain uses TRBV29-1 with TRBJ2-1; perhaps TRBD2 as D (6 bases). The V end was cut by 6 bases, the J end by 7 bases, with 16 bases between. Germline CDR1 is SQVTM and CDR2 is ANQGSEA. The CDR3 sequence is 13 residues long. In DNA form, the CDR3 reads TGCAGCGTATGGGACTTCCACACAAATGAGCAGTTCTTC. Residues: CSVWDFHTNEQFF.

In nucleotides, the CDR3 is TGTGCCAGCAGTGAACCCTACAGGGGGGGCACAGATACGCAGTATTTT. This gives the protein CASSEPYRGGTDTQYF. The chain uses TRBV6-1 and TRBJ2-3; TRBD1 matches at 8 bases. The CDR3 covers 16 residues. Germline V CDR1 and CDR2: MNHNS, SASEGT. Trimming at V came to 2 bases and at J to 1 base, leaving 5 bases not matched to a gene.

The rearrangement links TRBV29-1 to TRBJ2-3, with D tentatively TRBD1 (6 bases). The CDR3 covers 15 residues. The germline gives CDR1 SQVTM, CDR2 ANQGSEA. V was trimmed by 7 bases and J by 2 bases, leaving 19 bases between them. CDR3 sequence: CSAGPTGFSTDTQYF. Here the CDR3 DNA reads TGCAGCGCAGGCCCGACAGGATTTTCCACAGATACGCAGTATTTT.

This clone was found once. In DNA form, the CDR3 reads TGTGCCAGCAGCGGCTCCGGGACAGGGGAAGGAGCAATCACTAATGAAAAACTGTTTTTT. This gives the protein CASSGSGTGEGAITNEKLFF. The chain carries TRBV9 and TRBJ1-4, with TRBD1 matching 10 bases. Trimming at V came to 3 bases and at J to 2 bases, leaving 16 bases not matched to a gene. The CDR3 length is 20 residues. In germline, CDR1 is SGDLS, CDR2 YYNGEE.

The chain uses TRBV5-8 and TRBJ2-7, with 8 bases identical to TRBD1. The V gene's germline CDR1 is SGHTS and CDR2 YDEGEE. CDR3 length equals 15 residues. The trim removed 4 bases at V and 0 bases at J, leaving 6 bases unmatched. The CDR3 reads CASSPGQADSYEQYV. The CDR3 DNA is TGTGCCAGCAGCCCGGGACAGGCTGACTCCTACGAGCAGTACGTC.

The rearrangement joins TRBV30 to TRBJ2-1, with D hard to call. Germline lookup yields CDR1 GTSNPN and CDR2 SVGIG (reference sequence). The CDR3 covers 13 residues. The CDR3 is CSVAATSYNEQFF. Written as DNA, the CDR3 is TGTTCAGTCGCGGCTACCTCCTACAATGAGCAGTTCTTC.

With respect to this clone: The junction and the germline gene differ at one end; a read error may be behind it. The genes are TRBV19 and TRBJ2-1, with 13 bases lining up with TRBD2. Germline V gene sequence: CDR1 LNHDA, CDR2 SQIVND (reference sequence). The CDR3 is made up of 14 amino acids. The CDR3 coding sequence is TGTGCAAGTACTCGGACTAGCGGGGGCAATGAGCAGTTCTTC. Translating gives CASTRTSGGNEQFF.

CDR3 nucleotide sequence: TGTGCCAGCACTTCAGACAGGGTGGGTGGCTACACCTTC. It specifies CASTSDRVGGYTF. The V call is TRBV6-5, the J call TRBJ1-2, with TRBD1 matching over 7 bases. CDR1 and CDR2 (germline): MNHEY, SVGAGI. This CDR3 has 13 amino acids. V was pared by 7 bases and J by 7 bases, with 9 bases of the junction left unmatched.

This clone has just a few counts. The V and J genes are TRBV7-2 and TRBJ1-6; a weak D match, TRBD1 (5 bases). The CDR3 runs to 15 residues. The V end was cut by 1 base, the J end by 7 bases, with 11 bases between. Germline V gives CDR1 SGHTA, CDR2 FQGNSA. This CDR3 is CASSLVAGINSPLHF. CDR3 bases: TGTGCCAGCAGCTTAGTGGCAGGGATCAATTCACCCCTCCACTTT. Filled out from reference TRBV7-2 and TRBJ1-6, the complete variable domain reads GAGVSQSPSNKVTEKGKDVELRCDPISGHTALYWYRQSLGQGLEFLIYFQGNSAPDKSGLPSDRFSAERTGGSVSTLTIQRTQQEDSAVYLCASSLVAGINSPLHFGNGTRLTVT.

The chain uses TRBV4-1 and TRBJ2-5; no firm D call. Germline V CDR1 and CDR2: MGHRA, YSYEKL. The V gene lost 1 base and the J gene lost 7 bases, with 10 bases spanning the gap. The CDR3 loop spans 13 amino acids. The CDR3 DNA reads TGCGCCAGCAGCCAAGGGGGAAGTGGGACCCAGTACTTC. It specifies CASSQGGSGTQYF.

The rearrangement joins TRBV19 to TRBJ2-1; 12 positions match TRBD1. Trimming removed 6 bases from V and 8 bases from J; junction bases left unmatched: 8. The CDR3 contains 15 residues. Germline CDR1 is LNHDA and CDR2 is SQIVND (reference sequence). The CDR3: CASSRLGQGADEQFF. The CDR3 DNA follows: TGTGCCAGTAGCCGATTGGGACAGGGGGCTGATGAGCAGTTCTTC.

The V and J genes are TRBV11-3 and TRBJ2-5, with 9 bases fitting TRBD1. Germline V lookup: CDR1 SGHNT, CDR2 YENEEA. Losses at the gene ends were 2 bases for V and 2 bases for J; bases not matched to a gene: 3. This CDR3 comprises 15 residues. CDR3 loop: CASSLRGQGQETQYF. The DNA for the CDR3 is TGTGCCAGCAGCTTAAGGGGACAGGGACAAGAGACCCAGTACTTC.

This clone was observed a few times. V gene TRBV5-5 combines with J gene TRBJ1-2; a possible D gene is TRBD1 (5 bases). This CDR3 is 13 amino acids long. V was shortened by 2 bases and J by 4 bases, with 9 bases between the two germline ends. Germline-derived CDR1 and CDR2 are SGHKS and YYEKEE (reference sequence). The DNA for the CDR3 is TGTGCCAGCAGCTTAAGAACAGGCTATGGCTACACCTTC. It translates to CASSLRTGYGYTF.

The chain employs TRBV4-2 and TRBJ2-2; D ambiguous. CDR3 length: 15 residues. The germline CDR1 and CDR2 sequences are LGHNA and YNFKEQ. Trimming took 7 bases from V and 5 from J, leaving 17 bases between them. The CDR3 loop is CASTPFIIETGELFF. CDR3 in DNA: TGTGCCAGCACCCCATTCATTATAGAGACCGGGGAGCTGTTTTTT.

The chain uses TRBV9 and TRBJ1-2; D is unclear. Looked up from germline, CDR1 is SGDLS and CDR2 is YYNGEE. The CDR3 covers 14 residues. The V end was cut by 0 bases, the J end by 4 bases, with 10 bases between. The CDR3 reads CASSVGGSSYGYTF. The CDR3 nucleotides read TGTGCCAGCAGCGTAGGCGGTTCCAGCTATGGCTACACCTTC.

This chain links TRBV29-1 with TRBJ1-4; TRBD1 might be the D (5 bases). V lost 0 bases, J lost 7 bases, and 12 bases lay in between. The CDR3 is made up of 14 amino acids. The germline V gene has CDR1 SQVTM and CDR2 ANQGSEA. CDR3 region: CSVEELGRGEKLFF. The CDR3 DNA sequence: TGCAGCGTTGAAGAGTTGGGGCGAGGTGAAAAACTGTTTTTT.

The chain joins TRBV30 to TRBJ2-6; 12 positions agree with TRBD1. Germline trimming cut 3 bases from V and 3 bases from J; bases unmatched to any gene: 3. The CDR3 is made up of 16 amino acids. In germline, CDR1 is GTSNPN, CDR2 SVGIG (reference sequence). The CDR3 loop reads CAWRGQGAFGANVLTF. CDR3 sequence (DNA): TGTGCCTGGAGGGGACAGGGGGCTTTTGGGGCCAACGTCCTGACTTTC.

The CDR3 reads CASNPPGLGFRPHNEQFF. As DNA, the CDR3 is TGTGCTAGTAACCCTCCCGGCTTGGGTTTCCGGCCCCACAATGAGCAGTTCTTC. V gene TRBV12-5 combines with J gene TRBJ2-1; unclear D gene. CDR1 LGHNT and CDR2 FRNRAP come from the germline V gene. This CDR3 is 18 amino acids long. V lost 8 bases to trimming and J lost 5 bases, with 28 bases between them. Full variable domain (rest looked up from reference TRBV12-5 and TRBJ2-1): DARVTQTPRHKVTEMGQEVTMRCQPILGHNTVFWYRQTMMQGLELLAYFRNRAPLDDSGMPKDRFSAEMPDATLATLKIQPSEPRDSAVYFCASNPPGLGFRPHNEQFFGPGTRLTVL.

The chain is built from TRBV2 and TRBJ2-4, with 9 bases fitting TRBD2. CDR3 size: 14 residues. J was trimmed by 8 bases and V by 2 bases; bases with no gene match: 4. CDR1 and CDR2 from the germline V gene are SNHLY and FYNNEI. CDR3 loop: CASSEYGGGDIQYF. The CDR3 nucleotides are TGTGCCAGCAGTGAATATGGCGGGGGGGACATTCAGTACTTC.

The gene calls are TRBV5-1 and TRBJ1-3; TRBD1 matches 7 bases. V lost 0 bases, J lost 2 bases, and 2 bases stayed unmatched. The CDR3 sequence is 15 residues long. The germline gives CDR1 SGHRS, CDR2 YFSETQ. CDR3 DNA: TGCGCCAGCAGCTTGGTACAGGGGACTGGAAACACCATATATTTT. As protein: CASSLVQGTGNTIYF.